This T cell receptor (beta chain) derives from a study of blood T cell repertoires in COVID-19 (dated by TCRdb to about 2020). Broadly, across the study: Samples covering the acute and convalescent phases of COVID-19 were provided by collaborators in the United States, Italy and Spain. The material from the prospective study consisted of cDNA or gDNA derived from T cells, B-cell-depleted T cells, or PBMCs. Subjects who had been exposed to COVID-19, were actively infected with it, or had recovered from it provided the deeply sampled blood TCRbeta repertoires that made up the dataset. The repertoires were released in a freely available public database intended as a resource for research on the immune response to SARS-CoV-2. The samples were drawn from the first 160 participants of the ongoing ImmuneRACE study and from 1,254 subjects provided by 6 global collaborators. The sample metadata nearly always contained a de-identified subject ID, COVID-19 status, age in years and sex. Where available, HLA class I and class II types were obtained from metadata supplied by the sample provider rather than from assay-based typing.

CDR1 and CDR2 (MNHEY, SMNVEV) derive from the germline V gene (reference sequence). Counted from cysteine to phenylalanine, this CDR3 has 15 amino acids. Left in the record is the CDR3 DNA by itself, 45 bases read in frame from the first base. V loses 6 bases of germline sequence and J loses 4 bases, and the interval between the two ends is 19 bases. TCRbeta CDR3 regions were amplified from genomic DNA using the immunoSEQ Assay, a bias-controlled multiplex PCR. Concerning the study's data processing: Within the assay, amplification of reference gene primers was used to estimate how many nucleated cells each sample contained. To quantify the absolute abundance of each unique TCRbeta CDR3 rearrangement, sequence reads were collapsed and filtered. Productive Simpson clonality was computed per sample as the square root of Simpson's diversity index over productive rearrangements. TCRdb obtained this table from immuneACCESS and retained in-frame rearrangements with V and J assigned. These tables miss some clones; where compared with another copy, unresolved V genes account for less than half of the shortfall, and the remainder is unexplained. V, J and clone size were drawn from that table, and D and trimming were deduced from the DNA. A total of 390,000 or so clones appear in this sample, 80% to 90% of them only once. Approximately 1% of the sample comes from the top ten.

This clone was counted between two and nine times. This receptor's antigen is unknown. Base qualities are not recorded, but no much larger clone differs from it by a single base. The paper's findings and limits, for the study overall: Clinical and demographic metadata were provided uncurated, with the amount varying by source and participant.

In the prospective study, participants were roughly 18 to 95 years old, resided in under 30 geographic areas of the United States, and were enrolled through a virtual design. In the prospective study, cohorts were assigned on the basis of participant-reported clinical history obtained from a screening survey and a study questionnaire. For ImmuneRACE Cohort 3, a participant was defined as recovered based on two consecutive negative NP/OP PCR tests, clearance by a healthcare professional, or resolution of symptoms. In the prospective study, mobile phlebotomists collected whole blood, serum and a nasopharyngeal or oropharyngeal swab from each participant. Participants in the prospective study had the option to provide additional blood draws and questionnaires over a roughly two-month period. Blood samples from the prospective study were shipped frozen or at room temperature prior to DNA extraction.

This clonotype was obtained from a man aged 18 to 35 who had recovered from COVID-19. Recombination linked TRBV27 to TRBJ2-7; matching of 5 bases hints at TRBD2 as the D gene. Specimen: PBMCs or T cells enriched from blood (not recorded which). The CDR3 is CASSLREGYGYEQYF. The DNA sequence is TGTGCCAGCAGCTTGAGGGAAGGGTACGGGTACGAGCAGTACTTC.